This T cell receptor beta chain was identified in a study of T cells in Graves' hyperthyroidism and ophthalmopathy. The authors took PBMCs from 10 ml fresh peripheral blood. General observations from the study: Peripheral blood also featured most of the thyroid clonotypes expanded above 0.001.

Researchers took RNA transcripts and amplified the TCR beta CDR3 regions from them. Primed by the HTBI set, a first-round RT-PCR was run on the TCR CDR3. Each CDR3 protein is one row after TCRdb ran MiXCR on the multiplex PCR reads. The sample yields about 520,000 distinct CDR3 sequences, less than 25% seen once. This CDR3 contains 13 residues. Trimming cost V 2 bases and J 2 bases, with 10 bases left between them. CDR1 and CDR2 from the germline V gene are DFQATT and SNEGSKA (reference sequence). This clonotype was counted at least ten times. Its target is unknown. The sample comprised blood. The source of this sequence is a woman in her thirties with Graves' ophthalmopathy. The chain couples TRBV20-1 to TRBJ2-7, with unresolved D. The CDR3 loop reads CSARKGNPYEQYF. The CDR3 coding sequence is TGCAGTGCTAGAAAGGGTAATCCCTACGAGCAGTACTTC.